Sequencing of this T cell receptor beta chain was carried out in a study of blood T cell repertoires in COVID-19. Study context: The samples span acute and convalescent COVID-19 from the United States, Italy and Spain. In each case, the material was cDNA or gDNA derived from T cells, B-cell-depleted T cells, or PBMCs.

In the source study's methods: Reference gene primer amplification in the assay estimated nucleated cell counts. The method was immunoSEQ multiplex PCR; TCRdb's version includes in-frame clones alone and lacks a portion of them. The V and J calls and clone size are taken from that table; D and trimming were inferred from the DNA. This repertoire shows 150,000 or so clones, approximately 79% found once; its top ten account for around 19%. With 4 bases removed from V and 5 bases from J, the gap between germline ends came to 11 bases. CDR1 is LNHNV and CDR2 is YYDKDF in the germline V gene (reference sequence). The CDR3 runs 13 residues.

The V gene is TRBV15, the J gene TRBJ1-2; TRBD1 is a possible D gene (6 bases). Input material: peripheral blood. The sequence came from a woman aged 80 or over with acute or convalescent COVID-19. CDR3 region: CATSIPGAYGYTF. The CDR3 DNA sequence: TGTGCCACCAGCATCCCAGGGGCGTATGGCTACACCTTC.